This TCR beta chain was identified in a study of Ad26.COV2.S vaccination and SARS-CoV-2 variants. General study findings and limits: Vaccine and placebo recipients had similar non-spike TCR breadth.

Germline V CDR1 and CDR2: SGHAT, FQNNGV. The ends lost 9 bases at V and 5 bases at J; junction bases unmatched: 4. CDR3 length: 13 residues. As for this clone: Its antigen is unknown.

The table came from immunoSEQ multiplex PCR; TCRdb's copy has only in-frame clones and leaves some out. Of about 350,000 clones listed, 86% are singletons. Noted treatment: about 20 received Ad26.COV2.S at low or high dose, single or two shots; about 5 received placebo; per-sample allocation not given. Sampling was performed 63 days after the first vaccine or placebo injection. The donor was a Boston adult aged 18-55 years. The TCR originated in a person aged 18-60 years who received the Ad26.COV2.S COVID-19 vaccine or a placebo. Material: peripheral blood, obtained in a trial of Ad26.COV2.S vaccine versus placebo. The rearrangement joins TRBV11-2 to TRBJ2-1; 10 nucleotides line up with TRBD2. The CDR3, as DNA: TGTGCCAGTGGACTAGCGGATGACAATGAGCAGTTCTTC. Protein: CASGLADDNEQFF.